Listed here are 30 T cell receptor beta chains from one sample, sequenced in a study of blood T cell repertoires in COVID-19 (TCRdb year 2020). The library was prepared using the immunoSEQ multiplex PCR assay. Held by TCRdb, this immuneACCESS table contains in-frame sequences only and omits some clones. Under half of the omission traces to an unresolved V gene where checked; the cause of the rest is unknown. The sample records around 160,000 clones, 80% of which are singletons. Around 3.2% of the sample is held by the ten biggest clonotypes. Sequenced input: PBMCs or T cells enriched from blood (not recorded which). The source is a woman aged 55-70 years who had recovered from COVID-19.

The chain carries TRBV5-1 and TRBJ1-1; D is undetermined. Germline CDR1 reads SGHRS; CDR2 reads YFSETQ. The CDR3 covers 15 residues. V gave up 4 bases and J gave up 1 base, with 14 bases separating them. Here the CDR3 DNA reads TGCGCCAGCAGCCCAGAACCTGCGGGGAACACTGAAGCTTTCTTT. It encodes CASSPEPAGNTEAFF.

This clone was counted a few times. The chain employs TRBV9 and TRBJ2-3, with 10 bases lining up with TRBD2. This CDR3 contains 15 residues. With V trimmed by 4 bases and J by 3 bases, 5 bases remained unmatched. Germline V gives CDR1 SGDLS, CDR2 YYNGEE. The CDR3 loop is CASSPSGGATDTQYF. For the CDR3, the DNA is TGTGCCAGCAGCCCGAGCGGGGGGGCAACAGATACGCAGTATTTT.

The gene calls are TRBV24-1 and TRBJ2-2; 10 nucleotides align to TRBD2. The CDR3 runs to 17 residues. The junction had 6 bases not matched to a gene; V was cut back by 3 bases and J by 3 bases. The V gene's germline CDR1 is KGHDR and CDR2 SFDVKD. CDR3 sequence: CATSDPAGTSDTGELFF. The CDR3 nucleotides are TGTGCCACCAGTGATCCGGCCGGGACTAGCGACACCGGGGAGCTGTTTTTT.

This clone was observed a few times. V usage is TRBV20-1 and J usage is TRBJ2-5, with 8 bases identical to TRBD2. CDR1 is DFQATT and CDR2 is SNEGSKA in the germline V gene (reference sequence). The CDR3 has 15 amino acids. Trimming at V came to 3 bases and at J to 0 bases, leaving 6 bases not matched to a gene. This CDR3 reads CSASRHGGDQETQYF. CDR3 sequence (DNA): TGCAGTGCTAGTCGCCACGGGGGGGACCAAGAGACCCAGTACTTC.

This clone was counted only a few times. The chain links TRBV21-1 to TRBJ1-5. TRBV21-1 counts as a pseudogene. The CDR3 consists of 16 residues. As DNA, the CDR3 is TGTGCCAGCAGCAAAGACGGAGGTAGGTCCAATCAGCCCCAGCATTTT. Amino acids: CASSKDGGRSNQPQHF.

This chain uses TRBV19 with TRBJ1-1; 7 nucleotides match TRBD1. Unmatched junction bases numbered 6, after V lost 6 bases and J lost 5 bases. Germline V gene lookup returns CDR1 LNHDA and CDR2 SQIVND (reference sequence). The CDR3 contains 13 residues. In DNA, the CDR3 is TGTGCCAGTAGGCAACAGGGGAGAACTGAAGCTTTCTTT. Its translation is CASRQQGRTEAFF.

This clone was counted once. V gene TRBV25-1 combines with J gene TRBJ1-1, with TRBD1 matching over 12 bases. The CDR3 runs 16 residues. Germline V gene lookup returns CDR1 MGHDK and CDR2 SYGVNS. The J segment lost 5 bases and the V segment lost 2 bases, leaving 6 bases of the junction unmatched. Here the CDR3 reads CASSEGTGGARTEAFF. The CDR3, as DNA: TGTGCCAGCAGTGAAGGGACAGGGGGCGCGAGGACTGAAGCTTTCTTT.

This clone was observed a handful of times. The rearrangement links TRBV3-1 (or the pseudogene TRBV3-2) to TRBJ2-1; D not certain. Trimming cost V 0 bases and J 5 bases, with 5 bases left between them. The CDR3 covers 13 residues. Germline lookup yields CDR1 LGHDT and CDR2 YNNKEL (reference sequence). CDR3 in DNA: TGTGCCAGCAGCCAAGACCTAGACAATGAGCAGTTCTTC. The encoded protein is CASSQDLDNEQFF.

This CDR3 is CAIQGGNSYNSPLHF. Written as DNA, the CDR3 is TGTGCGATACAAGGGGGAAACTCCTATAATTCACCCCTCCACTTT. This chain links TRBV30 with TRBJ1-6, with a weak D call TRBD1 (6 bases). The CDR3 loop spans 15 amino acids. The germline V gene encodes CDR1 GTSNPN and CDR2 SVGIG (reference sequence).

This chain links TRBV7-3 with TRBJ1-1; 7 bases align to TRBD1. This CDR3 comprises 14 residues. Germline V gene data show CDR1 as SGHTA and CDR2 as FQGTGA. J was trimmed by 4 bases and V by 3 bases; bases with no gene match: 5. DNA for the CDR3: TGTGCCAGCAGCTTCCTACAGGGGATCACTGAAGCTTTCTTT. It codes for CASSFLQGITEAFF.

The V gene is TRBV5-1, the J gene TRBJ2-1; TRBD2 matches at 8 bases. V lost 3 bases to trimming and J lost 2 bases; unmatched junction nucleotides: 19. This CDR3 is 20 amino acids long. Looked up from germline, CDR1 is SGHRS and CDR2 is YFSETQ. This chain's CDR3 is CASSYTTYSTPTSAYNEQFF. CDR3 DNA: TGCGCCAGCAGCTACACCACTTACTCCACTCCGACTAGCGCCTACAATGAGCAGTTCTTC.

The gene calls are TRBV5-1 and TRBJ1-2; D gene uncertain. V was clipped by 4 bases and J by 8 bases, with 21 bases between them. CDR3 length equals 15 residues. In germline, CDR1 is SGHRS, CDR2 YFSETQ. CDR3 nucleotide sequence: TGCGCCAGCAGCACAGCCTCCGGGATTAGCCAAGGCTACACCTTC. Its protein is CASSTASGISQGYTF.

This chain joins TRBV13 and TRBJ1-1, with D perhaps TRBD1 (5 bases). The CDR3 loop spans 16 amino acids. CDR1 is PRHDT, CDR2 FYEKMQ, per germline (reference sequence). The V and J ends lost 0 bases and 1 base respectively, with 12 bases between them. This chain's CDR3 is CASSLGFQGRNTEAFF. The CDR3 nucleotides are TGTGCCAGCAGCTTAGGCTTCCAGGGAAGGAACACTGAAGCTTTCTTT.

The chain couples TRBV9 to TRBJ2-5, with 12 positions matching TRBD2. CDR3 length equals 21 residues. V lost 2 bases to trimming and J lost 2 bases; unmatched junction nucleotides: 19. Germline loops: CDR1 SGDLS, CDR2 YYNGEE. CDR3 in amino acids: CASSVTVPLAGGHQGQETQYF. DNA for the CDR3: TGTGCCAGCAGCGTGACAGTTCCACTAGCGGGGGGCCATCAGGGACAAGAGACCCAGTACTTC.

J is TRBJ2-3 and V is TRBV24-1; 10 bases agree with TRBD2. V lost 5 bases and J lost 1; bases outside the gene matches: 5. The CDR3 covers 16 residues. The germline gives CDR1 KGHDR, CDR2 SFDVKD. Written as DNA, the CDR3 is TGTGCCACCAGTGGTCGCAGCGGGGGGGGCACAGATACGCAGTATTTT. Its protein is CATSGRSGGGTDTQYF.

V is TRBV5-1 and J is TRBJ2-1, with 8 bases that match TRBD2. The CDR3 runs 13 residues. Germline V lookup: CDR1 SGHRS, CDR2 YFSETQ. J lost 6 bases, V lost 4 bases, and 3 bases had no gene match. CDR3 residues: CASSLSGSNEQFF. As DNA, the CDR3 is TGCGCCAGCAGCCTGAGCGGGAGCAATGAGCAGTTCTTC.

There are a few counts of this clone. J is TRBJ2-5 and V is TRBV5-1, with 7 bases fitting TRBD1. This CDR3 comprises 15 residues. Germline V gene sequence: CDR1 SGHRS, CDR2 YFSETQ. Trimming cost V 4 bases and J 3 bases; bases outside gene matches: 9. The CDR3 nucleotides are TGCGCCAGCAGCCCACAATTAACAGGGGAAGAGACCCAGTACTTC. Translating it yields CASSPQLTGEETQYF.

This clone was counted between two and nine times. V usage is TRBV5-1 and J usage is TRBJ2-5, with 8 bases matching TRBD1. The germline V gene encodes CDR1 SGHRS and CDR2 YFSETQ. V was clipped by 7 bases and J by 4 bases; unmatched bases: 6. The CDR3 has 13 amino acids. The CDR3 DNA reads as TGCGCCAGCGCGAGACAGGGGCGAGAGACCCAGTACTTC. Translated: CASARQGRETQYF.

Only one count was recorded for this clone. The rearrangement links TRBV19 to TRBJ2-5; D call uncertain. In germline, CDR1 is LNHDA, CDR2 SQIVND (reference sequence). This CDR3 comprises 12 residues. Trimming removed 4 bases from V and 5 bases from J, with 8 bases in between. The DNA for the CDR3 is TGTGCCAGTAGTAACGGGTTGGAGACCCAGTACTTC. It is translated as CASSNGLETQYF.

This chain uses TRBV29-1 with TRBJ1-2; the D is unclear. This CDR3 has 15 amino acids. V lost 3 bases and J 3 bases, leaving 17 bases between the germline ends. The germline V gene has CDR1 SQVTM and CDR2 ANQGSEA. The CDR3 nucleotides are TGCAGCGTTGAGGGCCTCGGGGTCCCGGACTATGGCTACACCTTC. This sequence encodes CSVEGLGVPDYGYTF.

The V and J genes are TRBV3-1 (or the pseudogene TRBV3-2) and TRBJ2-6; D ambiguous. The CDR3 loop spans 17 amino acids. Germline CDR1 is LGHDT and CDR2 is YNNKEL (reference sequence). The V end was cut by 0 bases, the J end by 0 bases, with 9 bases between. The CDR3 loop reads CASSQDFSSSGANVLTF. The DNA of the CDR3 is TGTGCCAGCAGCCAAGATTTTAGCAGCTCTGGGGCCAACGTCCTGACTTTC.

This chain links TRBV30 with TRBJ1-1; D ambiguous. There are 13 residues in the CDR3. V was clipped by 3 bases and J by 0 bases, with 8 bases between them. Germline V gene lookup returns CDR1 GTSNPN and CDR2 SVGIG (reference sequence). The CDR3 DNA sequence: TGTGCCTGGAGACAGAAGATGAACACTGAAGCTTTCTTT. Residues: CAWRQKMNTEAFF. Looking up the rest from reference TRBV30 and TRBJ1-1 gives the full variable domain: SQTIHQWPATLVQPVGSPLSLECTVEGTSNPNLYWYRQAAGRGLQLLFYSVGIGQISSEVPQNLSASRPQDRQFILSSKKLLLSDSGFYLCAWRQKMNTEAFFGQGTRLTVV.

In nucleotides, the CDR3 is TGTGCTAGTGTCCAGGGGCGAAGCACAGATACGCAGTATTTT. It encodes CASVQGRSTDTQYF. J is TRBJ2-3 and V is TRBV12-5; D perhaps matches TRBD1 (6 bases). The V gene's germline CDR1 is LGHNT and CDR2 FRNRAP. V gave up 7 bases and J gave up 0 bases, with 11 bases separating them. The CDR3 covers 14 residues. Full variable domain (rest looked up from reference TRBV12-5 and TRBJ2-3): DARVTQTPRHKVTEMGQEVTMRCQPILGHNTVFWYRQTMMQGLELLAYFRNRAPLDDSGMPKDRFSAEMPDATLATLKIQPSEPRDSAVYFCASVQGRSTDTQYFGPGTRLTVL.

This clone was detected many times. The J gene is TRBJ2-2, the V gene TRBV6-2 or TRBV6-3; 11 bases match TRBD2. V trimming: 0 bases; J trimming: 0 bases; junction bases outside the gene matches: 3. The CDR3 sequence is 18 residues long. Germline loops: CDR1 MNHEY, CDR2 SVGEGT. CDR3 bases: TGTGCCAGCAGTTACTCGAGTAGCGGGGGGGCGAACACCGGGGAGCTGTTTTTT. Translating gives CASSYSSSGGANTGELFF.

This rearrangement joins TRBV9 to TRBJ2-7, with D possibly being TRBD1 (5 bases). Trimming stripped 0 bases from V and 5 bases from J, with 18 bases between. The CDR3 sequence is 16 residues long. From germline, CDR1 is SGDLS and CDR2 YYNGEE. The CDR3 is CASSVEQGSRLHEQYF. The CDR3 bases are TGTGCCAGCAGCGTAGAGCAGGGCAGTCGCCTCCACGAGCAGTACTTC.

The chain combines TRBV10-3 with TRBJ1-6; D is undetermined. This CDR3 contains 13 residues. The V gene's germline CDR1 is ENHRY and CDR2 SYGVKD. The V end was cut by 3 bases, the J end by 6 bases, with 6 bases between. CDR3 amino acids: CAISDGANSPLHF. CDR3 sequence (DNA): TGTGCCATCAGTGACGGAGCTAATTCACCCCTCCACTTT.

V gene TRBV24-1 combines with J gene TRBJ1-5; 10 bases are a match to TRBD1. This CDR3 comprises 14 residues. Germline CDR1 is KGHDR and CDR2 is SFDVKD. V shed 4 bases and J 7 bases; nucleotides not matched to a gene: 3. In nucleotides, the CDR3 is TGTGCCACCAGTGAGGACAGGGGGGGACAGCCCCAGCATTTT. Residues: CATSEDRGGQPQHF.

This sequence joins TRBV6-5 and TRBJ2-1, with D tentatively TRBD1 (5 bases). Germline V lookup: CDR1 MNHEY, CDR2 SVGAGI. V dropped 7 bases and J dropped 2 bases, with 15 bases sitting between them. CDR3 size: 15 residues. For the CDR3, the DNA is TGTGCCAGCACAACAGGTGTTGTCGCCTACAATGAGCAGTTCTTC. It yields the protein CASTTGVVAYNEQFF.

Concerning this clone itself: In the same sample, other DNA sequences code for this CDR3. The chain links TRBV12-3 or TRBV12-4 to TRBJ2-2; D perhaps matches TRBD2 (6 bases). There are 13 residues in the CDR3. V was trimmed by 3 bases and J by 5 bases, leaving 7 bases between them. The CDR3 here is CASSFGGTGELFF. The CDR3 coding sequence is TGTGCCAGCAGTTTTGGGGGGACCGGGGAGCTGTTTTTT.

The rearrangement links TRBV27 to TRBJ2-7, with D possibly TRBD1 on 6 matching bases. Germline V lookup: CDR1 MNHEY, CDR2 SMNVEV (reference sequence). The CDR3 length is 14 residues. V was clipped by 3 bases and J by 1 base, with 10 bases between them. In DNA, the CDR3 is TGTGCCAGCAGTTTCGGGGACACATCCTACGAGCAGTACTTC. Translated: CASSFGDTSYEQYF.